The next 16 T cell receptor beta chains were all read from a single sample in a study of T cells in Graves' hyperthyroidism and ophthalmopathy. RNA transcripts provided the source from which TCR beta CDR3 regions were amplified. First-round RT-PCR with HTBI primers amplified the TCR CDR3 region. TCRdb fed the multiplex PCR reads into MiXCR, producing one record per CDR3 protein. The table records about 520,000 distinct CDR3 sequences, roughly 24% of them present only once. Sequenced sample: blood. Receptor source: a woman in her 30s with Graves' ophthalmopathy.

This clonotype was recorded at least ten times. The chain combines TRBV7-3 with TRBJ2-7, with unresolved D. Germline V gene data show CDR1 as SGHTA and CDR2 as FQGTGA. V was trimmed by 4 bases and J by 0 bases, leaving 7 bases between them. The CDR3 spans 13 residues. CDR3 nucleotides: TGTGCCAGCAGCTCCGAGGCCTCCTACGAGCAGTACTTC. It specifies CASSSEASYEQYF.

This clonotype showed up many times. The chain uses TRBV5-1 and TRBJ1-1, with D uncertain. In germline, CDR1 is SGHRS, CDR2 YFSETQ. The CDR3 has 14 amino acids. V was pared by 4 bases and J by 0 bases, with 10 bases between. The CDR3 spells CASSGRNMNTEAFF. The CDR3 DNA sequence: TGCGCCAGCAGCGGACGGAATATGAACACTGAAGCTTTCTTT.

This clonotype was detected many times. The J gene is TRBJ2-2, the V gene TRBV6-1, with 9 bases lining up with TRBD1. The CDR3 consists of 15 residues. The V gene end was trimmed by 2 bases and the J gene end by 10 bases; junction bases not matched to a gene: 8. Germline loops: CDR1 MNHNS, CDR2 SASEGT. The chain's CDR3 is CASSEPGQGPLELFF. The DNA of the CDR3 is TGTGCCAGCAGTGAACCGGGACAGGGCCCACTGGAGCTGTTTTTT.

The chain carries TRBV2 and TRBJ1-1; D is uncertain. The CDR3 has 12 residues. V dropped 2 bases and J dropped 7 bases, with 8 bases sitting between them. Germline V lookup: CDR1 SNHLY, CDR2 FYNNEI. The CDR3: CASSELEIEAFF. DNA for the CDR3: TGTGCCAGCAGTGAACTGGAGATTGAAGCTTTCTTT.

The CDR3 DNA is TGTGCCAGCAGCCTGGGGACTAGCGGGAGTAGGGAGACCCAGTACTTC. As protein: CASSLGTSGSRETQYF. This sequence joins TRBV12-3 or TRBV12-4 and TRBJ2-5, with 14 bases matching TRBD2. This CDR3 has 16 amino acids. Trimming cost V 6 bases and J 5 bases; bases outside gene matches: 8.

Many counts were recorded for this clonotype. The rearrangement links TRBV2 to TRBJ2-7, with D perhaps matching TRBD1 (6 bases). Looked up from germline, CDR1 is SNHLY and CDR2 is FYNNEI. The CDR3 runs 13 residues. The V end was cut by 7 bases, the J end by 7 bases, with 17 bases between. CDR3: CASKTAPGEEQYF. CDR3 DNA: TGTGCCAGCAAAACTGCCCCAGGGGAAGAGCAGTACTTC.

The rearrangement links TRBV12-3 or TRBV12-4 to TRBJ2-6, with 10 bases lining up with TRBD1. V was clipped by 7 bases and J by 12 bases; unmatched bases: 21. This CDR3 is 18 amino acids long. The CDR3 reads CASTLTGGRGSGVIVLTF. For the CDR3, the DNA is TGTGCCAGCACCCTGACAGGGGGCAGGGGGTCTGGGGTCATCGTCCTGACTTTC.

This clonotype was counted only a few times. With a much larger clone just one base away, this may be a read error. This chain connects TRBV9 to TRBJ1-2; D might be TRBD1 (6 bases). Trimming removed 0 bases from V and 8 bases from J, with 11 bases in between. The CDR3 runs to 13 residues. Per germline, CDR1 SGDLS and CDR2 YYNGEE. The DNA for the CDR3 is TGTGCCAGCAGCGTAGGGACAGTAGAAGGCTACACCTTC. Translating gives CASSVGTVEGYTF.

This clonotype has ten or more counts. This chain joins TRBV27 and TRBJ1-5, with D tentatively TRBD1 (6 bases). Per the germline V gene, CDR1 is MNHEY and CDR2 is SMNVEV (reference sequence). Trimming removed 3 bases at V and 1 base at J, with 13 bases between. The CDR3 consists of 16 residues. In DNA form, the CDR3 reads TGTGCCAGCAGTTTGGGAGGGGGGGGGAGCAATCAGCCCCAGCATTTT. Translating gives CASSLGGGGSNQPQHF.

V and J are TRBV20-1 and TRBJ1-5, with TRBD1 matching 9 bases. V was pared by 1 base and J by 8 bases, with 12 bases of the junction left unmatched. This CDR3 contains 16 residues. Per germline, CDR1 DFQATT and CDR2 SNEGSKA (reference sequence). CDR3 sequence (DNA): TGCAGTGCTAGAGCCCAAGGGACAGGGATTCGGGAGCCCCAGCATTTT. The encoded protein is CSARAQGTGIREPQHF.

This clonotype was seen repeatedly, ten times or more. This sequence joins TRBV6-2 or TRBV6-3 and TRBJ2-7; the D call may be TRBD1 or TRBD2 (5 bases each). V was cut by 9 bases and J by 2 bases, with 17 bases left in between. Germline CDR1 and CDR2: MNHEY and SVGEGT. The CDR3 is 14 residues long. The CDR3 here is CASRFEGPPYEQYF. The DNA of the CDR3 is TGTGCCAGTCGCTTTGAGGGGCCCCCCTACGAGCAGTACTTC.

The V and J genes are TRBV20-1 and TRBJ1-1, with D possibly TRBD1 on 6 matching bases. Trimming stripped 0 bases from V and 5 bases from J, with 16 bases between. The germline V gene has CDR1 DFQATT and CDR2 SNEGSKA (reference sequence). The length of the CDR3 is 15 residues. In DNA, the CDR3 is TGCAGTGCTAGAGATCAGGGCAGGGGAGAGACTGAAGCTTTCTTT. It encodes CSARDQGRGETEAFF.

This clonotype has at least ten counts. This chain links TRBV6-1 with TRBJ1-5; D remains ambiguous. CDR1 is MNHNS and CDR2 is SASEGT in the germline V gene. The length of the CDR3 is 11 residues. Trimming took 6 bases from V and 4 from J, leaving 4 bases between them. The CDR3 here is CASRENQPQHF. CDR3 in DNA: TGTGCCAGCAGAGAGAATCAGCCCCAGCATTTT.

V gene TRBV12-3 or TRBV12-4 combines with J gene TRBJ1-2; D gene uncertain. The length of the CDR3 is 17 residues. The V gene lost 2 bases and the J gene lost 0 bases, with 16 bases spanning the gap. In nucleotides, the CDR3 is TGTGCCAGCAGTTTATCCCAATACAGTGCTACTAACTATGGCTACACCTTC. Amino acids: CASSLSQYSATNYGYTF.

The chain links TRBV29-1 to TRBJ1-1; D unresolved. V dropped 4 bases and J dropped 3 bases, with 12 bases sitting between them. CDR1 and CDR2 (germline): SQVTM, ANQGSEA. The CDR3 runs to 13 residues. DNA for the CDR3: TGCAGCGTTGCTTTAACCTTGGACACTGAAGCTTTCTTT. As protein: CSVALTLDTEAFF.

This sequence joins TRBV19 and TRBJ2-3; D might be TRBD1 (6 bases). Germline lookup yields CDR1 LNHDA and CDR2 SQIVND (reference sequence). The V end was cut by 5 bases, the J end by 3 bases, with 12 bases between. The CDR3 contains 14 residues. The CDR3 DNA is TGTGCCAGTAGTTCACAGGGTCAGACAGATACGCAGTATTTT. Translation gives CASSSQGQTDTQYF. Full variable domain (rest looked up from reference TRBV19 and TRBJ2-3): DGGITQSPKYLFRKEGQNVTLSCEQNLNHDAMYWYRQDPGQGLRLIYYSQIVNDFQKGDIAEGYSVSREKKESFPLTVTSAQKNPTAFYLCASSSQGQTDTQYFGPGTRLTVL.